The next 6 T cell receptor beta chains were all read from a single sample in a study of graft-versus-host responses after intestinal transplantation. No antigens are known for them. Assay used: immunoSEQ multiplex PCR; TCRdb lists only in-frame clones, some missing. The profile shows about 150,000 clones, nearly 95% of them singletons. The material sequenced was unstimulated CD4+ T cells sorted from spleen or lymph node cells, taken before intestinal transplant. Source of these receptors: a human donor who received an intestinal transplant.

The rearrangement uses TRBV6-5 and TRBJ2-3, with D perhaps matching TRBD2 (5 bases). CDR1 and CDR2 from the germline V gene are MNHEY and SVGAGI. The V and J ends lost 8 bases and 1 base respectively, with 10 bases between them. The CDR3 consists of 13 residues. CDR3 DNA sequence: TGTGCCAGCGCGGGTCTCGGCACAGATACGCAGTATTTT. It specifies CASAGLGTDTQYF.

CDR3 amino acids: CASSEMTGEDTEAFF. The CDR3 coding sequence is TGTGCCAGCAGTGAGATGACAGGGGAGGACACTGAAGCTTTCTTT. J is TRBJ1-1 and V is TRBV6-1; 8 nucleotides align to TRBD1. The CDR3 is 15 amino acids. Trimming cost V 3 bases and J 3 bases; bases outside gene matches: 6. Germline-derived CDR1 and CDR2 are MNHNS and SASEGT.

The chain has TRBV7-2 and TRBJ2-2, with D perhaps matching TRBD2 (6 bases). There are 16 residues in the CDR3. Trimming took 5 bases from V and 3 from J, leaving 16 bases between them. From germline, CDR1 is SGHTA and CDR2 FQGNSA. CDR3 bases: TGTGCCAGCAGCCTACTTCCGGGACTTTACACCGGGGAGCTGTTTTTT. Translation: CASSLLPGLYTGELFF.

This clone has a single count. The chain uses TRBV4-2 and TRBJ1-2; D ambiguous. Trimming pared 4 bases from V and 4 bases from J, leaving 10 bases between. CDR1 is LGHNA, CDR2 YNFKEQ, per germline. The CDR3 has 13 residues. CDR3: CASSPGRVYGYTF. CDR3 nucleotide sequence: TGTGCCAGCAGCCCTGGGAGGGTCTATGGCTACACCTTC.

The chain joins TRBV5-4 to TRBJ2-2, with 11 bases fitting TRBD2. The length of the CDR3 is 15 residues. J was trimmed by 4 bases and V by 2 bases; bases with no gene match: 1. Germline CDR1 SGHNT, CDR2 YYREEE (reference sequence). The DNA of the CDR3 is TGTGCCAGCAGCTTTAGCGGGAGGGGCACCGGGGAGCTGTTTTTT. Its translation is CASSFSGRGTGELFF.

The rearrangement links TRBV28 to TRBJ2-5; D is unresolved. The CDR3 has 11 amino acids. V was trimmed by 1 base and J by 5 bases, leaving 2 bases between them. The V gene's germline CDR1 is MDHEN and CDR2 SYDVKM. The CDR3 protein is CASSLLETQYF. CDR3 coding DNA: TGTGCCAGCAGTTTATTGGAGACCCAGTACTTC.